This T cell receptor beta chain was sequenced in a study of T cell changes during pregnancy in multiple sclerosis. Method: immunoSEQ multiplex PCR; TCRdb's copy keeps in-frame clones and lacks some. Here the sample spans 44,000 or so clones, roughly nine tenths being singletons. V shed 6 bases and J 5 bases; nucleotides not matched to a gene: 9. CDR1 is LNHDA and CDR2 is SQIVND in the germline V gene (reference sequence). This CDR3 spans 14 amino acids. This receptor was identified in a female donor in good health, enrolled as a control in a pregnancy study. This specimen consisted of peripheral blood, obtained in the first trimester of pregnancy. V and J are TRBV19 and TRBJ2-5; 7 bases fit TRBD1. The CDR3 sequence is CASSGTAPRETQYF. CDR3 DNA sequence: TGTGCCAGTAGCGGGACAGCACCTCGGGAGACCCAGTACTTC.